This TCR beta chain stems from a study of T cells in Graves' hyperthyroidism and ophthalmopathy. About the study: Before treatment of any kind, peripheral blood was taken at initial diagnosis.

The investigators amplified TCR beta CDR3 regions from RNA transcripts. The HTBI primer set served for first-round RT-PCR of the TCR CDR3. In TCRdb, the multiplex PCR reads were re-called with MiXCR into one record per CDR3 protein. This sample has 600,000 to 800,000 distinct CDR3 sequences, with just over 35% found just once. Diagnoses were made from clinical symptoms, serum measures (thyroxine and TRAb), thyroid ultrasound and orbital computed tomography. The clonotype comes from a woman in her 40s with Graves' hyperthyroidism. Input material: blood.

CDR3 amino acids: CASSLGRGRVGQPQHF. CDR3 DNA: TGTGCCAGCAGCTTGGGGCGGGGGCGCGTAGGCCAGCCCCAGCATTTT. V usage is TRBV7-2 and J usage is TRBJ1-5; maybe TRBD1 (6 bases). This CDR3 has 16 amino acids. V lost 3 bases, J lost 7 bases, and 19 bases lay in between. Germline V gene sequence: CDR1 SGHTA, CDR2 FQGNSA.